This T cell receptor (beta chain) was retrieved from a study of naive and memory T cell subsets (dated 2017 in TCRdb). In the study overall: An open-source, UMI-based TCR alpha and beta sequencing pipeline was applied to sorted naive and memory peripheral blood T cell subsets. Complete agreement was observed between the functional CMV T cell responses and the IgG serology results. RNA was DNase-treated and reverse transcribed with TCR constant-region primers, mostly using SuperScript III.

From the second PCR step onward, the TCR alpha chain libraries and the TCR beta chain libraries were amplified separately. CMV status of each donor was established by measuring IFNgamma production from CD4+ T cells after fresh PBMCs were stimulated overnight with CMV viral lysate. CD4 T cells were positively selected with Miltenyi beads, followed by positive selection of CD8 T cells from the CD4-negative fraction. Cells stained for CD3, CD4, CD8, CD45RA, CD27 and a live/dead dye were sorted on a BD Aria II into four subsets by CD45RA and CD27. For sorting, CD45RA-CD27- cells were defined as effector memory cells, while CD45RA+CD27- cells were defined as EMRA cells. A few healthy volunteers provided blood, and each donor's sample was split into CD4 and CD8 T cells and then further divided into four differentiation subsets. About 110 ml of peripheral blood was drawn per donor, and PBMC were isolated by Ficoll-Paque PLUS density-gradient centrifugation. After sorting, cells were lysed in RLT buffer, RNA was extracted using a Qiagen RNeasy kit, and the extracted RNA was stored at -80 degrees C.

There are 13 amino acids in the CDR3, from cysteine to phenylalanine inclusive. This entry keeps only the CDR3 DNA: 39 bases, framed from base 1. CDR1 is given as GTSNPN and CDR2 as SVGIG, both from the germline V gene (reference sequence). At the junction V is shortened by 3 bases and J by 2 bases; bases outside the gene matches: 3. Details on this clonotype: Its recognized antigen is unknown. No base-level quality is on record; no much larger clone is a single base apart.

Libraries were constructed by UMI-ligation and nested PCR. The beta constant-region primer consisted of an equimolar mixture of two oligonucleotides that together covered TRBC1 and TRBC2. The ligated cDNA went through four rounds of PCR with nested alpha and beta constant-region primers together with the SP2 primer. T4 RNA ligase 1 ligated a single-stranded oligonucleotide carrying the SP2 primer and a 12-nucleotide UMI to the cDNA 3' end. Incubation of the ligation reaction was carried out at 16 degrees C for about 20-25 hours. PCR2 was typically performed as a SYBR Green qPCR and was stopped at a predetermined threshold so that over-amplification was prevented. Agencourt AMPure XP magnetic beads were used for all purifications after the first. Library quantification was done by Qubit, followed by a TapeStation check on which the main peak was expected at around 650 bp. Sequencing of the pooled libraries was done on an Illumina MiSeq using v2 2x251 paired-end kits, which typically yielded roughly 0.95-2.3 million reads per sample. Each sample library was pooled at 4 to 5 nM, and roughly 5-8% PhiX was included to improve cluster recognition. Concerning the study's data processing: V and J genes were assigned to Demultiplexor-processed FASTQ reads by Decombinator through tag matching, with a single base-pair mismatch being allowed. Collapsinator used UMIs to correct both sequencing errors and frequency errors arising from PCR heterogeneity. TCRs were translated and CDR3s were extracted from the conserved cysteine to the FGXG phenylalanine by CDR3Translator, with non-productive sequences being flagged. Repertoires were subsampled to equal numbers of UMI-defined TCRs before Gini, Shannon entropy and inverse Simpson indices were calculated. Within the linear range, a power law was fitted by maximum likelihood to the distributions of clonotype abundance. Similar UMI counts, unique TCR numbers and clonal distributions were obtained with the pipeline and with MIGEC on one naive CD8 sample. Repertoires were searched for roughly 7,300 CMV-associated CDR3 sequences compiled from VDJdb and a published dataset. TCRdb cleaned the public reads at Q25 with fastp, built clones with MiXCR and kept in-frame beta chains. Entries are consolidated by CDR3 protein sequence, retaining the most common genes and DNA. What appears here as the V and J calls and clone size reflects TCRdb's work, not the paper's. The sample data list 8,000 or so distinct CDR3 sequences, and around 28% of these were observed just once. The ten top clones hold approximately 58% of the sample.

Beyond this particular receptor, the publication reports: Single alpha or beta chain sequences, rather than paired alpha/beta receptors, were used to define clonotypes. After error correction, only a single occurrence was seen for over 95% of naive TCR sequences, so much steeper abundance distributions were produced than in memory subsets. RNA-based TCR counts may be influenced by expression changes linked to T cell activation and differentiation. In both CD4 and CD8 cells, going from naive through CM, EM and EMRA, the Gini index went up while Shannon and inverse Simpson diversity went down. The repertoire findings for the naive and memory subsets could not be validated against a ground truth, as none was available. TCR abundance followed a power law whose exponent differed between naive and memory subsets but was consistent across the three individuals.

Here the chain combines TRBV30 and TRBJ1-2; 7 central bases correspond to TRBD1. Material: CD8+ TEMRA cells from blood. Taken with the paper, the label for cell subset or site translates to: effector memory re-expressing CD45RA, CD45RA+ CD27-. This TCR was sampled from a human donor in good health. The nucleotide sequence is given as TGTGCCTGGAGGATGACAGGGAACTATGGCTACACCTTC. It encodes CAWRMTGNYGYTF.